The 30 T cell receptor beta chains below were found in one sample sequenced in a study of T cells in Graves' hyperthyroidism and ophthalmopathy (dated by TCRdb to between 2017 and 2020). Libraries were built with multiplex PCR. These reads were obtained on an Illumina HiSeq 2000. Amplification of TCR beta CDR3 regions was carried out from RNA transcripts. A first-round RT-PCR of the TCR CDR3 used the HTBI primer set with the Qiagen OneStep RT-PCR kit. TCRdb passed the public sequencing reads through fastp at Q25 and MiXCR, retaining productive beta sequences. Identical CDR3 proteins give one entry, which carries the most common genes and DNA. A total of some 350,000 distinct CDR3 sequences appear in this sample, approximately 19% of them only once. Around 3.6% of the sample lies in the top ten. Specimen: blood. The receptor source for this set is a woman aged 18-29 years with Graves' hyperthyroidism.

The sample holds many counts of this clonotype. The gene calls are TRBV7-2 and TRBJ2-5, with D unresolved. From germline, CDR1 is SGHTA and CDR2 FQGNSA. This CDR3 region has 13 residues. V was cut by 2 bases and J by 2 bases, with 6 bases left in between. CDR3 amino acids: CASSLRVQETQYF. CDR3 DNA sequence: TGTGCCAGCAGCTTAAGGGTACAAGAGACCCAGTACTTC. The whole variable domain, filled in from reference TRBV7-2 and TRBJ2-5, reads GAGVSQSPSNKVTEKGKDVELRCDPISGHTALYWYRQSLGQGLEFLIYFQGNSAPDKSGLPSDRFSAERTGGSVSTLTIQRTQQEDSAVYLCASSLRVQETQYFGPGTRLLVL.

CDR3 in DNA: TGTGCCAGCAGCCACCGGACCAAACGTCTAGGGGACGAGCAGTACTTC. This gives the protein CASSHRTKRLGDEQYF. The chain employs TRBV13 and TRBJ2-7; a weak D match, TRBD1 (5 bases). Between the trimmed V and J ends, which lost 5 bases and 5 bases, there was a span of 22 bases. The V gene's germline CDR1 is PRHDT and CDR2 FYEKMQ (reference sequence). CDR3 length: 16 residues. The full variable domain, completed using reference TRBV13 and TRBJ2-7, is AAGVIQSPRHLIKEKRETATLKCYPIPRHDTVYWYQQGPGQDPQFLISFYEKMQSDKGSIPDRFSAQQFSDYHSELNMSSLELGDSALYFCASSHRTKRLGDEQYFGPGTRLTVT.

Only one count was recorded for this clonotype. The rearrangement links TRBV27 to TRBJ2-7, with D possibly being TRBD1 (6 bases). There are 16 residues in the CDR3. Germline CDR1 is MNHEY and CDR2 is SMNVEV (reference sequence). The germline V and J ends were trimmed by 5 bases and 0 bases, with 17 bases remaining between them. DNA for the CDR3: TGTGCCAGCAGTCTTTATGAAGGGGGTAGCTCCTACGAGCAGTACTTC. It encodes CASSLYEGGSSYEQYF.

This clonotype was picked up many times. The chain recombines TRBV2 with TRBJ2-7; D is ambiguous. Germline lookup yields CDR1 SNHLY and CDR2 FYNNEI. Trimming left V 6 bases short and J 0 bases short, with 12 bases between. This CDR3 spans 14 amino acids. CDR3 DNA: TGTGCCAGCAGAGCTCCCAGAAGCTCCTACGAGCAGTACTTC. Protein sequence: CASRAPRSSYEQYF.

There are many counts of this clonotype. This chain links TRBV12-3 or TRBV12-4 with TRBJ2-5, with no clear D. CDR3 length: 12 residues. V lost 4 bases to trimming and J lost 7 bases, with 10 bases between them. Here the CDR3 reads CASSSPWGTQYF. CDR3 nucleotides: TGTGCCAGCAGTTCTCCTTGGGGGACCCAGTACTTC.

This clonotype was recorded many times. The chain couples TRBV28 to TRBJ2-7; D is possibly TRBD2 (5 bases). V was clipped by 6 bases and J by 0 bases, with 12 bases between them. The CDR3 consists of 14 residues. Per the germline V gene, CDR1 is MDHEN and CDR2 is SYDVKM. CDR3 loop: CASRIRESSYEQYF. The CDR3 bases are TGTGCCAGCAGGATCCGGGAAAGCTCCTACGAGCAGTACTTC.

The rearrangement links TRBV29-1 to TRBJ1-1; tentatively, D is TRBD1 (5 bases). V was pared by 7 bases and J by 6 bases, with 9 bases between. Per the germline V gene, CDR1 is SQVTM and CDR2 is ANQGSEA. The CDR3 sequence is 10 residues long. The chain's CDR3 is CSGQGPEAFF. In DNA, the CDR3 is TGCAGCGGGCAGGGACCTGAAGCTTTCTTT.

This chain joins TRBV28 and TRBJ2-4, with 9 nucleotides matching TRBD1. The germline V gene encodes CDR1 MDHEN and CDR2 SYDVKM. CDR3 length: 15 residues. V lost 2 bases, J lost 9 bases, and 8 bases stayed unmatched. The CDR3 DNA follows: TGTGCCAGCAGTTTAACAGGGGGCGGTTTAGGCATTCAGTACTTC. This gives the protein CASSLTGGGLGIQYF.

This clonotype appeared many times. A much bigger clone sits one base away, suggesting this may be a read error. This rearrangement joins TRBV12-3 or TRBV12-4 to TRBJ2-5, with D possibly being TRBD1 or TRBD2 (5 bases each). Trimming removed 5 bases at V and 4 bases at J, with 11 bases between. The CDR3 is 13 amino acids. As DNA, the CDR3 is TGTGCCAGCAGTAAGGGGACGGGAGAGACCCAGTACTTC. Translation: CASSKGTGETQYF.

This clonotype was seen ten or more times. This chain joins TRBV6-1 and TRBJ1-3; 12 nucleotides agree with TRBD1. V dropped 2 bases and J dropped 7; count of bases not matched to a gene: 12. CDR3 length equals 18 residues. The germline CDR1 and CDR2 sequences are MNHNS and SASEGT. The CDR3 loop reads CASSERWGQGAPENTIYF. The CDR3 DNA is TGTGCCAGCAGTGAAAGGTGGGGACAGGGGGCTCCGGAGAACACCATATATTTT.

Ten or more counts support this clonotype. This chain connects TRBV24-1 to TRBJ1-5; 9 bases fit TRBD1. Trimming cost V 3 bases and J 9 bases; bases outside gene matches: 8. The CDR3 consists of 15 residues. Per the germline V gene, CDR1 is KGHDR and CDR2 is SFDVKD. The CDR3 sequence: CATSDAGTGIRPQHF. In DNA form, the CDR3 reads TGTGCCACCAGTGATGCCGGGACAGGGATACGGCCCCAGCATTTT.

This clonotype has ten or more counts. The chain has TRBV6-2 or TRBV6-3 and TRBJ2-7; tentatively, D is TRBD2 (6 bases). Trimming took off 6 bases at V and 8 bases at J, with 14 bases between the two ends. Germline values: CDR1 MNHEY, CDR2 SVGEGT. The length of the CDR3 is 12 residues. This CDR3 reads CASRRAEGQQYF. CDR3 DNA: TGTGCCAGCAGGAGAGCGGAGGGACAGCAGTACTTC.

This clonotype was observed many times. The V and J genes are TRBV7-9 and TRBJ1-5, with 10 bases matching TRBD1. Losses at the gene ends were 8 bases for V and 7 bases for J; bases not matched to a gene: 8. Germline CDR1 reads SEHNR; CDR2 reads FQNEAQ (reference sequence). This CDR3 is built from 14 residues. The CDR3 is CASGTGEHQQPQHF. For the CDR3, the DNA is TGTGCCAGCGGGACAGGGGAGCACCAGCAGCCCCAGCATTTT. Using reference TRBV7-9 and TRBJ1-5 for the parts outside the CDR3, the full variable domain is DTGVSQNPRHKITKRGQNVTFRCDPISEHNRLYWYRQTLGQGPEFLTYFQNEAQLEKSRLLSDRFSAERPKGSFSTLEIQRTEQGDSAMYLCASGTGEHQQPQHFGDGTRLSIL.

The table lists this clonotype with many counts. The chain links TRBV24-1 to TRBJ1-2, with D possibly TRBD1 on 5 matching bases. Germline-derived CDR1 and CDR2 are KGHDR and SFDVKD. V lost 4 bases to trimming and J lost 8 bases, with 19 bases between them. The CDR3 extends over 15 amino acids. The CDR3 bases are TGTGCCACCAGTGAGGGTAACAGGCGGGGACGGGGCTACACCTTC. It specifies CATSEGNRRGRGYTF.

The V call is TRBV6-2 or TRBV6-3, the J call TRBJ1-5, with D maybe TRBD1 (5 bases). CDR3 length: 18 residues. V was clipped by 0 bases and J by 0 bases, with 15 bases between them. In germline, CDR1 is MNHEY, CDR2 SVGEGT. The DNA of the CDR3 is TGTGCCAGCAGTTACTCGGGGCGACTGCAATATAGCAATCAGCCCCAGCATTTT. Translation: CASSYSGRLQYSNQPQHF.

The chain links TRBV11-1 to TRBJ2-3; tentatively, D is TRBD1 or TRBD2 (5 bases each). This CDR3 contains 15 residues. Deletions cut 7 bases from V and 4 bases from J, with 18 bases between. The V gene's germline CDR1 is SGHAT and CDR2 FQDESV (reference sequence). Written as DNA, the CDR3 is TGTGCCAGCATCCAGGGTCCCAGCGGCCCAGATACGCAGTATTTT. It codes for CASIQGPSGPDTQYF.

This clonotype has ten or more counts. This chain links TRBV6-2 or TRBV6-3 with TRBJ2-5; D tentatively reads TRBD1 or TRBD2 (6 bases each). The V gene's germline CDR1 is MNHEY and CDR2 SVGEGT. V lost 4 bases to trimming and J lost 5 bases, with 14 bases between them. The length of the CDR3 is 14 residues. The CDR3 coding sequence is TGTGCCAGCAGTTGGCGAGGGGGGCTGGAGACCCAGTACTTC. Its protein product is CASSWRGGLETQYF.

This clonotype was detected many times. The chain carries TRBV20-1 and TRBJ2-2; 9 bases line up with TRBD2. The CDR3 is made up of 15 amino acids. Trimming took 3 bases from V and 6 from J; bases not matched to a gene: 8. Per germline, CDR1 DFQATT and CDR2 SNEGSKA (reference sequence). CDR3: CSARWSGGPSGELFF. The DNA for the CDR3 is TGCAGTGCTAGGTGGAGCGGGGGGCCGTCCGGGGAGCTGTTTTTT.

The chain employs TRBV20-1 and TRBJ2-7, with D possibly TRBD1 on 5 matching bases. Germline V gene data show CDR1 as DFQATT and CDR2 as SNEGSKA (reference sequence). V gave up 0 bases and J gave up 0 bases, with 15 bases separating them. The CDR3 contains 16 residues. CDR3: CSAREVQGASSYEQYF. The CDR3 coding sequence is TGCAGTGCTAGAGAGGTTCAGGGTGCAAGCTCCTACGAGCAGTACTTC.

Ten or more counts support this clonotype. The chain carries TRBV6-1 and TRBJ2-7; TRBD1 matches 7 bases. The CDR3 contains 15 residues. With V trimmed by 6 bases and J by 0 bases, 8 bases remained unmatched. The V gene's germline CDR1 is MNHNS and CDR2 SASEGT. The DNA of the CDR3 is TGTGCCAGCAGCCCACAGGGGTCCCACTCCTACGAGCAGTACTTC. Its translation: CASSPQGSHSYEQYF.

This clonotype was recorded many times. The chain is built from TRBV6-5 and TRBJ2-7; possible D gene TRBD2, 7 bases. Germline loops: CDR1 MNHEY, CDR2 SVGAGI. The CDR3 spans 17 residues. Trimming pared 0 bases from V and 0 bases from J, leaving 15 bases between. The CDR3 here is CASSYSNVGGGSYEQYF. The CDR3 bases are TGTGCCAGCAGTTACTCGAATGTGGGAGGGGGCTCCTACGAGCAGTACTTC.

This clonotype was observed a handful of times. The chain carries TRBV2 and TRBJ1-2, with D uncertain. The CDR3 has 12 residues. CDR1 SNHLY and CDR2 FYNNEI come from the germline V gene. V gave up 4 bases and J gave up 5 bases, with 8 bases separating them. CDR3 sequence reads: CASSVAEYGYTF. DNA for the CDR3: TGTGCCAGCAGTGTGGCGGAGTATGGCTACACCTTC. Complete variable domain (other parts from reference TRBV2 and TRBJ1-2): EPEVTQTPSHQVTQMGQEVILRCVPISNHLYFYWYRQILGQKVEFLVSFYNNEISEKSEIFDDQFSVERPDGSNFTLKIRSTKLEDSAMYFCASSVAEYGYTFGSGTRLTVV.

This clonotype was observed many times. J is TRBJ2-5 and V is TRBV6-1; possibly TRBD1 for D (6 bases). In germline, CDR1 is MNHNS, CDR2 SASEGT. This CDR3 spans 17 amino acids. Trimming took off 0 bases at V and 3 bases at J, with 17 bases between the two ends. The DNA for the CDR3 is TGTGCCAGCAGTGAAGCGCTTCGAGGACAGTCAAAAGAGACCCAGTACTTC. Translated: CASSEALRGQSKETQYF.

CDR3 in DNA: TGCAGTGCTAGAGATTTCCTAGGGGGGGCTGATGGCTACACCTTC. This codes for CSARDFLGGADGYTF. The chain couples TRBV20-1 to TRBJ1-2, with a tentative D call TRBD1 (6 bases). This CDR3 has 15 amino acids. The germline V gene has CDR1 DFQATT and CDR2 SNEGSKA (reference sequence). The ends were cut back, 0 bases at V and 6 bases at J, with 17 bases in the middle.

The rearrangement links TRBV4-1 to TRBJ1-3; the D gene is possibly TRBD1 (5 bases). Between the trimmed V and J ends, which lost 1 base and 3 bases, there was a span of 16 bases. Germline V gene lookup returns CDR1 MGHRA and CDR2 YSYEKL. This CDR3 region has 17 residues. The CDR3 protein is CASSQGRQLKFGNTIYF. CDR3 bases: TGCGCCAGCAGCCAAGGTAGACAGCTGAAATTTGGAAACACCATATATTTT.

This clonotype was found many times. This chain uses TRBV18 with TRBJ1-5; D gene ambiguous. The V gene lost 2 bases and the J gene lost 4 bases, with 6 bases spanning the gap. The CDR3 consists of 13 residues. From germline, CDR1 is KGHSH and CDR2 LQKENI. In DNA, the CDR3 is TGTGCCAGCTCACCAGGGTTGAATCAGCCCCAGCATTTT. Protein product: CASSPGLNQPQHF.

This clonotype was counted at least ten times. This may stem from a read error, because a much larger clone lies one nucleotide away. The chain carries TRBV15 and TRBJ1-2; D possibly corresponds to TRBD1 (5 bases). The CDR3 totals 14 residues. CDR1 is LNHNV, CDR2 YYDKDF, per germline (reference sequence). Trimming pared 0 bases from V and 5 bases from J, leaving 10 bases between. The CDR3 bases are TGTGCCACCAGCAGAGAAGACAGCATTTATGGCTACACCTTC. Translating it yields CATSREDSIYGYTF.

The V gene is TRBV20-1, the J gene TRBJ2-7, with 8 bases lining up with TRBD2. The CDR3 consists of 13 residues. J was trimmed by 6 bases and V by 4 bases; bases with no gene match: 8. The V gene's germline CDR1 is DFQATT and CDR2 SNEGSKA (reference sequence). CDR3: CSAMPGLVPEQYF. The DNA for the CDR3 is TGCAGTGCTATGCCGGGACTAGTACCCGAGCAGTACTTC.

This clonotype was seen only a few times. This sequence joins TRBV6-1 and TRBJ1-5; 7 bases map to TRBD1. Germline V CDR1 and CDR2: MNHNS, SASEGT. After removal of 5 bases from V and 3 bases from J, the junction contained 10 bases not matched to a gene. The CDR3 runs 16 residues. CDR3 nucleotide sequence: TGTGCCAGCAGTCCTCTTCGCAGGGGGATCAATCAGCCCCAGCATTTT. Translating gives CASSPLRRGINQPQHF.

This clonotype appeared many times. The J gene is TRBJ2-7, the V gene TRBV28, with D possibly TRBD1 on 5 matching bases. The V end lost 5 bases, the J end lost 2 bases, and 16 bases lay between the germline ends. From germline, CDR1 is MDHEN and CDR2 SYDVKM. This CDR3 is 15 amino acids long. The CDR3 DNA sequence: TGTGCCAGCAGTCGACTTAGACAGAAAACCTACGAGCAGTACTTC. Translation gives CASSRLRQKTYEQYF.